This T cell receptor (beta chain) was recovered during a study of blood T cells in healthy people across ages. Whole-study findings and limits: A strong correlation between TCR beta diversity and naive T cell percentage was seen.

CDR1 and CDR2 from the germline V gene are SGHDT and YYEEEE. Trimming pared 0 bases from V and 1 base from J, leaving 9 bases between. The CDR3 contains 15 residues. In its sample, this clonotype was seen once. Its matching antigen is unknown. Total RNA was extracted at no less than 6 micrograms per sample. The use of a sample-barcoded 5' primer and a J-beta primer mix characterized a second PCR of about 6 to 12 cycles. Template switching added a 12-random-nucleotide identifier to every cDNA molecule. From the 5' RACE reads, TCRdb called clonotypes with MiXCR, one entry per CDR3 protein. The data contain 1.5 million to 2 million distinct CDR3 sequences, less than 50% of them singletons.

Sequenced sample: blood. The J gene is TRBJ2-3, the V gene TRBV5-6; D may correspond to TRBD1 or TRBD2 (5 bases each). The source of this sequence is a woman aged 40 to 50 in good health. The CDR3: CASSLVGERTDTQYF. The CDR3 DNA reads TGTGCCAGCAGCTTGGTGGGGGAGCGCACAGATACGCAGTATTTT.